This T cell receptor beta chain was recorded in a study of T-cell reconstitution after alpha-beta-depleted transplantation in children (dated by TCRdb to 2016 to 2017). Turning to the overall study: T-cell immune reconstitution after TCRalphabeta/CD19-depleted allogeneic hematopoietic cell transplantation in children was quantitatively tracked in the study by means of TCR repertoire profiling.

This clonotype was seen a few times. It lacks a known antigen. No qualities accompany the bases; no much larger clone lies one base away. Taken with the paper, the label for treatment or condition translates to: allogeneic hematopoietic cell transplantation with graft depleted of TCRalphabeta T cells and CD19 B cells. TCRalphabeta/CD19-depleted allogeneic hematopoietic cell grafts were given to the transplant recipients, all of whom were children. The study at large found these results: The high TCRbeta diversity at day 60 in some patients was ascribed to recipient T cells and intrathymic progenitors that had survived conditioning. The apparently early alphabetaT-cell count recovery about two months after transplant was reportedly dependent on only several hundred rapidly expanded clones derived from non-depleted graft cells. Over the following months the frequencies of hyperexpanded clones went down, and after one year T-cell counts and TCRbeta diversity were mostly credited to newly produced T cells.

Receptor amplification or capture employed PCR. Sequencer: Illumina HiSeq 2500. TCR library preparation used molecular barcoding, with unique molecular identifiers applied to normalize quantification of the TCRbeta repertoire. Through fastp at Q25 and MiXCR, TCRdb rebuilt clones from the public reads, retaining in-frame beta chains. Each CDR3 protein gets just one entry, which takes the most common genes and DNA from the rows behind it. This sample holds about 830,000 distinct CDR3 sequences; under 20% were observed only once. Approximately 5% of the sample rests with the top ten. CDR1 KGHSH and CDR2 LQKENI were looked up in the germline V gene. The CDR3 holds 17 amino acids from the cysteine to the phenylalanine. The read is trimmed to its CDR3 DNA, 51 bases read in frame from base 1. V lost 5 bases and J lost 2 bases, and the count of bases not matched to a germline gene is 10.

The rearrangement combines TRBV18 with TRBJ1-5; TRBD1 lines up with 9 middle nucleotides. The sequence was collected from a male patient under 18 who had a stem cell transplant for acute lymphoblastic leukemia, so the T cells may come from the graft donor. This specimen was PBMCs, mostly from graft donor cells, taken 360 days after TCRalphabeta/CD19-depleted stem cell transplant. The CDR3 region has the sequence CASSADRGGWGNQPQHF. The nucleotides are TGTGCCAGCTCAGCGGACAGGGGAGGATGGGGCAATCAGCCCCAGCATTTT.